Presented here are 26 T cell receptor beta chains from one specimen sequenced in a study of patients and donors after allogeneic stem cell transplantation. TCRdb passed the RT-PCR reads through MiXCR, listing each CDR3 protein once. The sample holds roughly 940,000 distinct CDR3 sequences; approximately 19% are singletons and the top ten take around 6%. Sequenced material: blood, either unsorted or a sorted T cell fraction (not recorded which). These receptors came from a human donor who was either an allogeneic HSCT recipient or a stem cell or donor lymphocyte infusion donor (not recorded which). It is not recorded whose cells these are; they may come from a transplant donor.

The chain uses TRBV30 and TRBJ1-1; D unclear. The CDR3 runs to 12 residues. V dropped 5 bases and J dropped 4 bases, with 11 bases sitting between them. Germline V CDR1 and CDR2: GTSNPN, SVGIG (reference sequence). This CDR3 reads CAWGGKVTEAFF. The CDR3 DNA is TGTGCCTGGGGAGGGAAGGTCACTGAAGCTTTCTTT. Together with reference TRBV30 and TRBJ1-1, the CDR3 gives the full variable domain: SQTIHQWPATLVQPVGSPLSLECTVEGTSNPNLYWYRQAAGRGLQLLFYSVGIGQISSEVPQNLSASRPQDRQFILSSKKLLLSDSGFYLCAWGGKVTEAFFGQGTRLTVV.

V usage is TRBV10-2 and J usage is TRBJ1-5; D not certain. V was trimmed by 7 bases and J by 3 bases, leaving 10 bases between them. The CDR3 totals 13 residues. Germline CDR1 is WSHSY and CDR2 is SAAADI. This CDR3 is CASTGSDNQPQHF. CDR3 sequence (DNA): TGCGCCAGCACGGGGTCCGACAATCAGCCCCAGCATTTT.

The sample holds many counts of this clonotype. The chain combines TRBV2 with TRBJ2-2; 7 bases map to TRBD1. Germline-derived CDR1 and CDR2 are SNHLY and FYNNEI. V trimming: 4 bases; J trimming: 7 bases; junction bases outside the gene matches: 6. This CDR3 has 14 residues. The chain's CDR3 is CASSAEQGSGELFF. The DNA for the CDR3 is TGTGCCAGCAGTGCCGAACAGGGGAGCGGGGAGCTGTTTTTT.

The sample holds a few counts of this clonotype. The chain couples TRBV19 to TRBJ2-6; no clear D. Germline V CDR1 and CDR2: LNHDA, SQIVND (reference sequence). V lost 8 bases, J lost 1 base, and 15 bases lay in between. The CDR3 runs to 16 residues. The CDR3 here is CASRRRTGSGANVLTF. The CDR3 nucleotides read TGTGCCAGTCGTAGAAGGACCGGATCTGGGGCCAACGTCCTGACTTTC.

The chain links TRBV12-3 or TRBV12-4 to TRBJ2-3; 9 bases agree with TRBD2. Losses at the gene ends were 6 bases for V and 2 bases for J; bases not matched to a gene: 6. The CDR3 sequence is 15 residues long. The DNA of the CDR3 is TGTGCCAGCAGAACTACTAGCGGGTACACAGATACGCAGTATTTT. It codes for CASRTTSGYTDTQYF.

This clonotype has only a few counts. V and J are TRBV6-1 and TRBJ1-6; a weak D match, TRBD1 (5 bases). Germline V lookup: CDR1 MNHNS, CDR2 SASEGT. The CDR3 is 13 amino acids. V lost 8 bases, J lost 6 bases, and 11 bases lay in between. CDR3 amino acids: CASWYGANSPLHF. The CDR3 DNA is TGTGCCAGCTGGTACGGGGCTAATTCACCCCTCCACTTT.

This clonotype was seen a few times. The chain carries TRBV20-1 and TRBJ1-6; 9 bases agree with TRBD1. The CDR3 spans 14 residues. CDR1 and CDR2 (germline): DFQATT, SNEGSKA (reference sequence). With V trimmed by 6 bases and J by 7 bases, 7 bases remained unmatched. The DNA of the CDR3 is TGCAGTGCCAAAAGGGGGACAGGGAATTCACCCCTCCACTTT. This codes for CSAKRGTGNSPLHF.

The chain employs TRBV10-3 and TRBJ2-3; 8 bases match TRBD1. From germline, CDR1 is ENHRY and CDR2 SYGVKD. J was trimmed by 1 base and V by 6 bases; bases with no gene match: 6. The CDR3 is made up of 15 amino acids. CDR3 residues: CAIRTRGLGTDTQYF. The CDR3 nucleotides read TGTGCCATCAGGACCAGGGGGCTGGGCACAGATACGCAGTATTTT.

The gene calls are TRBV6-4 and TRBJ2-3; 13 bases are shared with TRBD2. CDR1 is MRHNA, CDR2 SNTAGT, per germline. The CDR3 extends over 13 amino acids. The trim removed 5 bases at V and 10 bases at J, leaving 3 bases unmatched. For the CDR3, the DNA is TGTGCCAGCAGTACTAGCGGGGGGGCTCCGCAGTATTTT. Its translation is CASSTSGGAPQYF.

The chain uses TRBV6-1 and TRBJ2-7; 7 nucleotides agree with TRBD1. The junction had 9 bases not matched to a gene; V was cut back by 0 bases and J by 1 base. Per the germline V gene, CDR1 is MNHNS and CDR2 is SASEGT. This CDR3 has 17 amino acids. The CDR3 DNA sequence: TGTGCCAGCAGTGAAGCGCGCAAGGGGGCCCGTTCCTACGAGCAGTACTTC. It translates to CASSEARKGARSYEQYF.

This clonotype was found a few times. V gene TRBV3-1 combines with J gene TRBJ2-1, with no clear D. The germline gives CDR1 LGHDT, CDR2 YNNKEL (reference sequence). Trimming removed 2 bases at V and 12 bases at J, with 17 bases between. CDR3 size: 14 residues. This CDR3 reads CASSQSVLAHGQFF. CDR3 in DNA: TGTGCCAGCAGCCAAAGCGTTCTGGCTCACGGGCAGTTCTTC.

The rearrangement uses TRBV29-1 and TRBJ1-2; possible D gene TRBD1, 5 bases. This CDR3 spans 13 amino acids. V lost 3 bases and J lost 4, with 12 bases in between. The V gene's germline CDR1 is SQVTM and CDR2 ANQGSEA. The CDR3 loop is CSVEAFQGYGYTF. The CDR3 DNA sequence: TGCAGCGTTGAGGCTTTTCAGGGCTATGGCTACACCTTC. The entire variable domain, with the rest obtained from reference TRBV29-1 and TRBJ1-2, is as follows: SAVISQKPSRDICQRGTSLTIQCQVDSQVTMMFWYRQQPGQSLTLIATANQGSEATYESGFVIDKFPISRPNLTFSTLTVSNMSPEDSSIYLCSVEAFQGYGYTFGSGTRLTVV.

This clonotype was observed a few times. The CDR3 DNA follows: TGTGCCAGCAGCCGTGCCTCCTACTCCGAGCAGTACTTC. It is translated as CASSRASYSEQYF. The chain is built from TRBV25-1 and TRBJ2-7; D is ambiguous. V dropped 6 bases and J dropped 6 bases, with 15 bases sitting between them. The CDR3 spans 13 residues. Germline V gene data show CDR1 as MGHDK and CDR2 as SYGVNS.

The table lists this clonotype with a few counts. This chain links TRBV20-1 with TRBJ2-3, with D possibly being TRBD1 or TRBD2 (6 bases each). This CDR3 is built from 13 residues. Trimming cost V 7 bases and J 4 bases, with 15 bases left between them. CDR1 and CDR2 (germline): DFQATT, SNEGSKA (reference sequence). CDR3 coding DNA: TGCAGTGTCCCCCTCGGGGGCTCAGATACGCAGTATTTT. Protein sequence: CSVPLGGSDTQYF.

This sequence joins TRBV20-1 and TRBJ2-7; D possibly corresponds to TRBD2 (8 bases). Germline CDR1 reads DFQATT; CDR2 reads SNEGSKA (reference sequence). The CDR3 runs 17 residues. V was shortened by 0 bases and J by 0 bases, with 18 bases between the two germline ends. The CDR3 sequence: CSARDLRRGDSSYEQYF. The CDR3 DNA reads TGCAGTGCTAGAGATCTAAGGCGGGGGGACAGCTCCTACGAGCAGTACTTC.

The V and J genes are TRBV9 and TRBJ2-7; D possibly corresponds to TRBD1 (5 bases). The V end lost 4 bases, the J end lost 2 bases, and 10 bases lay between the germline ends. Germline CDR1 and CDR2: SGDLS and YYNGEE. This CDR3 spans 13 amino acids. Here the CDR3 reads CASSSRTPYEQYF. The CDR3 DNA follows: TGTGCCAGCAGCTCCCGGACACCCTACGAGCAGTACTTC.

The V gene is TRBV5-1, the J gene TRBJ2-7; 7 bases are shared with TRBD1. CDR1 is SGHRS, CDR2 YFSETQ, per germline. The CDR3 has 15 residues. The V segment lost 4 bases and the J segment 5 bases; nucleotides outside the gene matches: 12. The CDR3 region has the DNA TGCGCCAGCAGCCCCGGACAGGACCGTAGCCACGAGCAGTACTTC. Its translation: CASSPGQDRSHEQYF.

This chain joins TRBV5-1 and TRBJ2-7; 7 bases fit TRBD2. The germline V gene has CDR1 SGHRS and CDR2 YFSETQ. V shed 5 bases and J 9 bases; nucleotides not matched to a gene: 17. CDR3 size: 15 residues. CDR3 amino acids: CASSVPSGSPTRQYF. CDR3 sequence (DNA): TGCGCCAGCAGTGTGCCTAGCGGCTCTCCTACGAGGCAGTACTTC.

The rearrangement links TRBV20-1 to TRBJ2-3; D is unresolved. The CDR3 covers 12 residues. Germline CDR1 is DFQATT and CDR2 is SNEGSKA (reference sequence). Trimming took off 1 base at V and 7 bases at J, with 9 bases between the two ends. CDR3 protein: CSARAPQNTQYF. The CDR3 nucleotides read TGCAGTGCTAGAGCCCCCCAAAATACGCAGTATTTT.

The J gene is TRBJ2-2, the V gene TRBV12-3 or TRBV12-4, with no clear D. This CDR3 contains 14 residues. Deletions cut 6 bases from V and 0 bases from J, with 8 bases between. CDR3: CASRRTPNTGELFF. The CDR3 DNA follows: TGTGCCAGCAGACGTACACCGAACACCGGGGAGCTGTTTTTT.

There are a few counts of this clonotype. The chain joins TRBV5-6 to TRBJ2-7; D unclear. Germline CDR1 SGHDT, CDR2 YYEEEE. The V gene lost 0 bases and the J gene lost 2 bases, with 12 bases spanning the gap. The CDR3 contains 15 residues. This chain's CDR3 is CASSLAAYKPYEQYF. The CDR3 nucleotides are TGTGCCAGCAGCTTGGCCGCGTACAAACCCTACGAGCAGTACTTC.

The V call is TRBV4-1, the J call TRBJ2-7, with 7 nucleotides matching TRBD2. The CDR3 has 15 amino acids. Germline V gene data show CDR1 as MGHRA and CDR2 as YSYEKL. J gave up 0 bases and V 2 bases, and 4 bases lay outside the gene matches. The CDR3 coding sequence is TGCGCCAGCAGCCAACTAGCGGAGCGCTCCTACGAGCAGTACTTC. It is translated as CASSQLAERSYEQYF.

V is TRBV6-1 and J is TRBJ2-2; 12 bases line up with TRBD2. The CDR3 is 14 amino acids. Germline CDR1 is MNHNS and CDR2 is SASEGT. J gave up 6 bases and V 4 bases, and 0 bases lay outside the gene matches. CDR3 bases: TGTGCCAGCAGTGGACTAGCGGGGGCCGGGGAGCTGTTTTTT. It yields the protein CASSGLAGAGELFF.

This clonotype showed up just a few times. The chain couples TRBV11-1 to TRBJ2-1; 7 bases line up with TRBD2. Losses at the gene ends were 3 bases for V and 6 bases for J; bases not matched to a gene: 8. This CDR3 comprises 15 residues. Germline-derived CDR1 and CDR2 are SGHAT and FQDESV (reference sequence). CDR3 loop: CASSFLRGKGNEQFF. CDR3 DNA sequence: TGTGCCAGCAGCTTCTTGCGGGGGAAGGGCAATGAGCAGTTCTTC.

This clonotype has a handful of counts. CDR3 sequence (DNA): TGCAGTGCTAGGGATTTAGGCAGATCATTCGCTAACTATGGCTACACCTTC. Its translation is CSARDLGRSFANYGYTF. The chain links TRBV20-1 to TRBJ1-2; D is uncertain. Germline V gene data show CDR1 as DFQATT and CDR2 as SNEGSKA (reference sequence). The ends were cut back, 3 bases at V and 0 bases at J, with 20 bases in the middle. There are 17 residues in the CDR3.

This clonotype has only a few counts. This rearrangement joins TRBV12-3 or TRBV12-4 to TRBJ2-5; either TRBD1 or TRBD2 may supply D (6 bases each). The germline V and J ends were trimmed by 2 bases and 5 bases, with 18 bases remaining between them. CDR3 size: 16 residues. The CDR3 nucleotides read TGTGCCAGCAGTTTACGTCGTGGGGGGCGCAGGGAGACCCAGTACTTC. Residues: CASSLRRGGRRETQYF.